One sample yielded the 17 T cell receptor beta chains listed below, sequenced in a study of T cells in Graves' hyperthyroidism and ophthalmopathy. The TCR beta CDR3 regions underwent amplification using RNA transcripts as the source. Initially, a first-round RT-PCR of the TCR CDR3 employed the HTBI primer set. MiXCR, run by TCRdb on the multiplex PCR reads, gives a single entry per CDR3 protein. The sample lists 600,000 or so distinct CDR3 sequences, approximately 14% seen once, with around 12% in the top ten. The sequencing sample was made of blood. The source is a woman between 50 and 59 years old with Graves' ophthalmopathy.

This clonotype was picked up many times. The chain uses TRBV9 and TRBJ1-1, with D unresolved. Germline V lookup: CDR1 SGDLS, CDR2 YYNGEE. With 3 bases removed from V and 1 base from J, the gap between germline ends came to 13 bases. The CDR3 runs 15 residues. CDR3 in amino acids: CASSAREGPNTEAFF. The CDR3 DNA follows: TGTGCCAGCAGCGCGAGGGAGGGCCCGAACACTGAAGCTTTCTTT.

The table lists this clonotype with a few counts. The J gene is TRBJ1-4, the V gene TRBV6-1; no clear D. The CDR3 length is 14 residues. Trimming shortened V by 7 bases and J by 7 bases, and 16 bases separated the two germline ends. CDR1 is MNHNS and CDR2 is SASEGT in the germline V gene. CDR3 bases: TGTGCCAGCACCGACACGCCCCGGGTTGAAAAACTGTTTTTT. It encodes CASTDTPRVEKLFF.

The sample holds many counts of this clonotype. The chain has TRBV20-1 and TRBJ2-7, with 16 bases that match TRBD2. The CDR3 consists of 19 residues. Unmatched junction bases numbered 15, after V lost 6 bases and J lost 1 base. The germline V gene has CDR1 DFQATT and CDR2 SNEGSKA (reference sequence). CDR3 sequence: CSANTGTSGRAGISYEQYF. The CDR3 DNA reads TGCAGTGCCAACACCGGGACTAGCGGGAGGGCGGGTATATCCTACGAGCAGTACTTC.

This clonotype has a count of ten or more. Here the CDR3 DNA reads TGTGCCAGCAGTCCGAGGGCCTCCTACAATGAGCAGTTCTTC. Translating gives CASSPRASYNEQFF. The rearrangement links TRBV27 to TRBJ2-1; weak D call: TRBD2 (5 bases). Trimming took off 5 bases at V and 0 bases at J, with 8 bases between the two ends. This CDR3 has 14 residues. CDR1 and CDR2 (germline): MNHEY, SMNVEV (reference sequence).

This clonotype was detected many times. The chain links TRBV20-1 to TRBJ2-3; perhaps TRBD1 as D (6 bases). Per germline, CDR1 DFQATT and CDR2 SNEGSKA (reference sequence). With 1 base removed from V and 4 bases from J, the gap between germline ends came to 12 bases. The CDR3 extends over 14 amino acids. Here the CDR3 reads CSARVLTGSDTQYF. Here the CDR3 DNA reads TGCAGTGCTAGAGTCTTGACAGGATCAGATACGCAGTATTTT.

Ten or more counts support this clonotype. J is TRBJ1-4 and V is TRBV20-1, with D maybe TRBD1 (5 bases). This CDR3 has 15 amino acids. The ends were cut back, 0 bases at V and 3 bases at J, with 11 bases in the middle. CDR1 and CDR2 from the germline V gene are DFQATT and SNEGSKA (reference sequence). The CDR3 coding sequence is TGCAGTGCTAGAGATCCCCGGGGGGCTAATGAAAAACTGTTTTTT. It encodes CSARDPRGANEKLFF.

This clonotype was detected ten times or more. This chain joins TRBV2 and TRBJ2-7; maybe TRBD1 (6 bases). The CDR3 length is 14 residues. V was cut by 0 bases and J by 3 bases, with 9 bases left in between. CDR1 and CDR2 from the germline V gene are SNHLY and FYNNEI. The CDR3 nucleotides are TGTGCCAGCAGTGAAGCTAACAGGGTCTACGAGCAGTACTTC. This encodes CASSEANRVYEQYF. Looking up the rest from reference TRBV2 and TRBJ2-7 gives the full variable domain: EPEVTQTPSHQVTQMGQEVILRCVPISNHLYFYWYRQILGQKVEFLVSFYNNEISEKSEIFDDQFSVERPDGSNFTLKIRSTKLEDSAMYFCASSEANRVYEQYFGPGTRLTVT.

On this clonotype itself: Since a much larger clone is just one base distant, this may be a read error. This CDR3 reads CASSYTRYTEALF. CDR3 sequence (DNA): TGTGCCAGCAGTTACACGCGGTATACTGAAGCTCTCTTT. V is TRBV6-5 and J is TRBJ1-1; D gene uncertain. Germline CDR1 MNHEY, CDR2 SVGAGI. This CDR3 contains 13 residues.

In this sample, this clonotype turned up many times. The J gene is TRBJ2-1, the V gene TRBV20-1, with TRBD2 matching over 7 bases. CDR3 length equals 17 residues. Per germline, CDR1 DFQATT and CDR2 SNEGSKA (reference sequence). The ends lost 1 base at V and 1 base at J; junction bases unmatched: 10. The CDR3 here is CSARGGWRESSYNEQFF. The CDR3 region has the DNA TGCAGTGCTAGAGGCGGCTGGCGGGAGTCGTCCTACAATGAGCAGTTCTTC.

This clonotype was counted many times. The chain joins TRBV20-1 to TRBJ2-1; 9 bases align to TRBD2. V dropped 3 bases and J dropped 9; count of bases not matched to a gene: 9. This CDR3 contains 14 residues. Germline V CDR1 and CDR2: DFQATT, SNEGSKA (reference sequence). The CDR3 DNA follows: TGCAGTGCTAGTCCGGCGGGAGGGCCAGGTGAGCAGTTCTTC. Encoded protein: CSASPAGGPGEQFF.

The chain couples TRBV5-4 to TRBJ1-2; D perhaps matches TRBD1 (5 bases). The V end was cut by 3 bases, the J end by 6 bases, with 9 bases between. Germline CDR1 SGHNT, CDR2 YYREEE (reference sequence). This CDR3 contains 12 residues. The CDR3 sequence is CASSSPGDGYTF. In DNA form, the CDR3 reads TGTGCCAGCAGCTCCCCGGGGGATGGCTACACCTTC.

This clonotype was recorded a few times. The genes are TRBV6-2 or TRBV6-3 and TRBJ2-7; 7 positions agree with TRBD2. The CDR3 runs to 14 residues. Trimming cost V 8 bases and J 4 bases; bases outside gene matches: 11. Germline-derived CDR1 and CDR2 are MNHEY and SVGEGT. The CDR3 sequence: CASRTTSRNYEQYF. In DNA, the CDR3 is TGTGCCAGCCGGACGACTAGCAGGAATTACGAGCAGTACTTC.

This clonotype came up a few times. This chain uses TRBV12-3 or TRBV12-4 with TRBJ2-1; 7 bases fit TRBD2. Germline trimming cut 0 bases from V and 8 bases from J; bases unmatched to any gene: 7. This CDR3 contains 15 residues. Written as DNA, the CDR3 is TGTGCCAGCAGTTTAGCCGGGACTACCAAGGATGAGCAGTTCTTC. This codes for CASSLAGTTKDEQFF.

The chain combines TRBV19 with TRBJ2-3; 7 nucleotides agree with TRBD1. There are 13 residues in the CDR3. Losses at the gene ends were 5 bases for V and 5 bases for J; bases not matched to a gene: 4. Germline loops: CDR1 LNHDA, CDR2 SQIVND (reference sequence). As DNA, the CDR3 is TGTGCCAGTAGTTTCCGGGACAGAGATACGCAGTATTTT. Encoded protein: CASSFRDRDTQYF. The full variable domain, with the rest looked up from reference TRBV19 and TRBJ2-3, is DGGITQSPKYLFRKEGQNVTLSCEQNLNHDAMYWYRQDPGQGLRLIYYSQIVNDFQKGDIAEGYSVSREKKESFPLTVTSAQKNPTAFYLCASSFRDRDTQYFGPGTRLTVL.

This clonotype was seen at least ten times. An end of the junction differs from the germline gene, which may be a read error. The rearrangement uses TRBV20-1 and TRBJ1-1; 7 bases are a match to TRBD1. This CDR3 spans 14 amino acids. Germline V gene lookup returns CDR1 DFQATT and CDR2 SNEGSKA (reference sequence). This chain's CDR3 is CSAPRQGVNPEAFF. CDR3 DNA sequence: TGCAGTGCCCCCCGACAGGGTGTGAACCCTGAAGCTTTCTTT.

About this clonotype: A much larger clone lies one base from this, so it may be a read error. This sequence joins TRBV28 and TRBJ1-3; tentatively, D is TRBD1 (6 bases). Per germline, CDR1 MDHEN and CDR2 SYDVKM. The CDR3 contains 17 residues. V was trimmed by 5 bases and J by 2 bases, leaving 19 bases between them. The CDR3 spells CASSPPWGAGPGNTIYF. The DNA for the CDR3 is TGTGCCAGCAGTCCCCCTTGGGGGGCAGGCCCTGGAAACACCATATATTTT.

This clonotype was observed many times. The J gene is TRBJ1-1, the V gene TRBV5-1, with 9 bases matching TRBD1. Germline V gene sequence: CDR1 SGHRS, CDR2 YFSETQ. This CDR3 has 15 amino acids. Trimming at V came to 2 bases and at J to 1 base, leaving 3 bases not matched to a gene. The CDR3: CASSLQGAGNTEAFF. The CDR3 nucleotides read TGCGCCAGCAGCTTACAGGGGGCGGGGAACACTGAAGCTTTCTTT.